The following is a T cell receptor (delta chain) sequence with its context. A single base is all that separates this from a far larger clone, so a read error is likely. This same CDR3 is encoded by further DNA sequences in the sample. TCRdb used CATT to re-call clones from the reads. The table has 1,100 to 1,500 delta-chain clones, 0.95% to 1.2% seen once. This sample is part of a study of gamma-delta chains in newborns, infants, children. The CDR3 runs 20 residues. Per germline, CDR1 TSWWSYY and CDR2 QGS. This chain uses TRDV1 with TRDJ1; 10 bases fit TRDD3. The sample consisted of blood. This sequence was found in a child in good health. The CDR3 reads CALGERDRGIRFRYTDKLIF. The CDR3 nucleotides read TGTGCCCTTGGGGAACGGGACAGGGGGATACGCTTTCGGTACACCGATAAACTCATCTTT.